Listed below are T cell receptor beta chains from one sample, sequenced in a study of Graves' ophthalmopathy and Graves' hyperthyroidism. In TCRdb, the multiplex PCR reads were re-called with MiXCR into one record per CDR3 protein. The sample has more than 300,000 distinct CDR3 sequences, about 15% seen once. The sample was peripheral blood. These receptors all stem from an adult woman with stable Graves' hyperthyroidism. Both conserved end residues are part of each CDR3. D genes are given only for firm matches. The size field is filled for only some rows; it gives once, few, many or a size class.

CDR3nt	CDR3aa	v_gene	j_gene	d_gene	abundance
TGTGCCAGCAGCAGGGGACATTCGAACACTGAAGCTTTCTTT	CASSRGHSNTEAFF	TRBV7-8	TRBJ1-1	NA	many
TGCAGTGCTAGTAGGCCGGGACAGGGGGCGAAAAACGAGCAGTACTTC	CSASRPGQGAKNEQYF	TRBV20-1	TRBJ2-7	TRBD1	many
TGTGCCACCAGTGCGACAGCGGGAGGGGTCGATACGCAGTATTTT	CATSATAGGVDTQYF	TRBV24-1	TRBJ2-3	TRBD2	NA
TGTGCCAGCAGCTTAGAGGTCGACGAGCAGTACTTC	CASSLEVDEQYF	TRBV7-2	TRBJ2-7	NA	many
TGTGCCTGGAGTGTACGGTTCACCGGGGACTACGAGCAGTACTTC	CAWSVRFTGDYEQYF	TRBV30	TRBJ2-7	NA	many
TGCGCCAGCAGCTTGGGTACATGGGAATCTAACTATGGCTACACCTTC	CASSLGTWESNYGYTF	TRBV5-1	TRBJ1-2	NA	many
TGTGCCAGCAGTTTAAGGTATGGGACAGGGGCCGCAGCTTTCTTT	CASSLRYGTGAAAFF	TRBV27	TRBJ1-1	TRBD1	many
TGTGCCAGCAGTGATTTCAGGGCGTTAGGCTACACCTTC	CASSDFRALGYTF	TRBV6-1	TRBJ1-2	NA	NA
TGTGCCAGCAGTTTACATGTCGGGACGGCTAACTATGGCTACACCTTC	CASSLHVGTANYGYTF	TRBV12-3/TRBV12-4	TRBJ1-2	NA	many
TGTGCCAGCAGCCCACCGACAGGCTCATTATACGAGCAGTACTTC	CASSPPTGSLYEQYF	TRBV7-2	TRBJ2-7	NA	many
TGTGCCAGCAGCCAGGGATACCCGGAACAGGGTCCTAGTTTGGCGGGATACACTGAAGCTTTCTTT	CASSQGYPEQGPSLAGYTEAFF	TRBV3-1	TRBJ1-1	NA	few
TGTGCCAGCAGCTTAGGGGAGGGCGGGAGGTCGGAGACCCAGTACTTC	CASSLGEGGRSETQYF	TRBV7-2	TRBJ2-5	TRBD2	many
TGCAGCGTTGAACCCTGGGACTCCTACGAGCAGTACTTC	CSVEPWDSYEQYF	TRBV29-1	TRBJ2-7	NA	many
TGTGCCAGCAGTATAAGCTCCGAAGGGACCGGGGAGCTGTTTTTT	CASSISSEGTGELFF	TRBV12-3/TRBV12-4	TRBJ2-2	NA	many
TGCGCCAGCAGTGAGGTAGCCAAAAACATTAAGTACTTC	CASSEVAKNIKYF	TRBV5-1	TRBJ2-4	NA	few
TGTGCCACCGGCGAGAACACCGGGGAGCTGTTTTTT	CATGENTGELFF	TRBV24-1	TRBJ2-2	NA	NA
TGTGCCAGCAGTGAAACAGCGGGAGTTGACGAGCAGTACTTC	CASSETAGVDEQYF	TRBV2	TRBJ2-7	TRBD2	many
TGCAGTGCGGTAAAGACAGGGGGCTACACTGAAGCTTTCTTT	CSAVKTGGYTEAFF	TRBV20-1	TRBJ1-1	TRBD1	many
TGTGCCAGCAGCTTAGTGACGGGAGTAATCTACGAGCAGTACTTC	CASSLVTGVIYEQYF	TRBV7-9	TRBJ2-7	NA	many
TGTGCCATCAGGGGGGACAGCCTTACTGAGCAGTACTTC	CAIRGDSLTEQYF	TRBV10-3	TRBJ2-7	TRBD1	NA
TGTGCCAGTAGTATAGCGGGAGGATCGCCCCAGCATTTT	CASSIAGGSPQHF	TRBV19	TRBJ1-5	NA	many
TGTGCCAGTAGTCTTCCGGGACTAGCGGGGGACAAAGAGACCCAGTACTTC	CASSLPGLAGDKETQYF	TRBV19	TRBJ2-5	TRBD2	many
TGTGCCAGCAGCTGGGACAGGGGAGAGACCCAGTACTTC	CASSWDRGETQYF	TRBV7-8	TRBJ2-5	TRBD1	many
TGTGCCAGCAGTTCGCCGGACACCTACTACGAGCAGTACTTC	CASSSPDTYYEQYF	TRBV6-6	TRBJ2-7	NA	many
TGTGCCAGCATCGTCGGGACAGGGGCCGGCTATGGCTACACCTTC	CASIVGTGAGYGYTF	TRBV28	TRBJ1-2	TRBD1	many
TGCAGTGCTAGAGAAGACAGAAGGGGGCTGATGAACACTGAAGCTTTCTTT	CSAREDRRGLMNTEAFF	TRBV20-1	TRBJ1-1	TRBD1	NA
TGTGCCAGCAGCTCCTCCATTAGGGGGGGTGAGGGTACTGAAGCTTTCTTT	CASSSSIRGGEGTEAFF	TRBV11-1	TRBJ1-1	NA	few
TGCAGTGCTAGCGGCAGCTATGGGGTTGTTGAAGCTTTCTTT	CSASGSYGVVEAFF	TRBV20-1	TRBJ1-1	NA	many
TGTGCCAGCAGTCCCGCCTCGACGATGAACACTGAAGCTTTCTTT	CASSPASTMNTEAFF	TRBV28	TRBJ1-1	NA	many
TGTGCCAGCAGTCCGGGACAGATATCAACTGAAGCTTTCTTT	CASSPGQISTEAFF	TRBV27	TRBJ1-1	TRBD1	NA
TGCAGTGCTAAGGGACCGGCGAGCACAGATACGCAGTATTTT	CSAKGPASTDTQYF	TRBV20-1	TRBJ2-3	NA	few
TGCAGCGTTGTTAAAATGGACAGACCCTCTGAAGCTTTCTTT	CSVVKMDRPSEAFF	TRBV29-1	TRBJ1-1	NA	few
TGTGCCACCAGTGATTCCCTCGTGGCTAGCCAAGAGACCCAGTGCTTC	CATSDSLVASQETQCF	TRBV24-1	TRBJ2-5	NA	many
TGTGCCAGCTCACCACTGCGGGAGGTAGGAGATACGCAGTATTTT	CASSPLREVGDTQYF	TRBV18	TRBJ2-3	TRBD2	NA
TGTGCCACCACCGGGGGCCCCAAAGGGGCTACGGCTCTAAACACCGGGGAGCTGTTTTTT	CATTGGPKGATALNTGELFF	TRBV24-1	TRBJ2-2	NA	NA
TGTGCCAGCACTAGAGTTAATCAGCCCCAGCATTTT	CASTRVNQPQHF	TRBV6-1	TRBJ1-5	NA	many
TGTGCCAGCAGCCAAGTACCAAACTATGGCTACACCTTC	CASSQVPNYGYTF	TRBV14	TRBJ1-2	NA	NA
TGCAGTGCCTCCCCCGGGACCTCGGCGAGACAGCCCCAGCATTTT	CSASPGTSARQPQHF	TRBV20-1	TRBJ1-5	NA	many
TGTGCCAGCAGGCGGGACAGAACTAATTATAGCAATCAGCCCCAGCATTTT	CASRRDRTNYSNQPQHF	TRBV6-1	TRBJ1-5	TRBD1	NA
TGTGCCAGCAGCTCCGTTTGGACTAGCGGGAGTTACGAGCAGTACTTC	CASSSVWTSGSYEQYF	TRBV11-2	TRBJ2-7	TRBD2	many
TGTGCCAGCAGTGAATATGGGACAGAAAAACTGTTTTTT	CASSEYGTEKLFF	TRBV25-1	TRBJ1-4	NA	few
TGTGCCAGCAGTTATGGGAGCGCATCCTACGAGCAGTACTTC	CASSYGSASYEQYF	TRBV6-5	TRBJ2-7	NA	many
TGCAGCGGCAGGGGGGACTCCTACGAGCAGTACTTC	CSGRGDSYEQYF	TRBV29-1	TRBJ2-7	NA	NA
TGCAGCACCGGGACAGAGGCCTATGGCTACACCTTC	CSTGTEAYGYTF	TRBV20-1	TRBJ1-2	TRBD1	many
TGCGCCAGCAGCTGGGGGGTTCGGACTGAAGCTTTCTTT	CASSWGVRTEAFF	TRBV5-1	TRBJ1-1	NA	many
TGTGCCAGCAGCCCCTCGACAGTCCAAGAGACCCAATACTTC	CASSPSTVQETQYF	TRBV13	TRBJ2-5	NA	few
TGTGCCAGCAGTCCCGGTGACAGGGATATTCAGCCCCAGCATTTT	CASSPGDRDIQPQHF	TRBV28	TRBJ1-5	TRBD1	many
TGTGCCAGCAGCCAAAGCGGGAGTGGTCAAGAGACCCAGTACTTC	CASSQSGSGQETQYF	TRBV28	TRBJ2-5	TRBD2	NA
TGTGCCATCAGCTCAGGGGAGGAGGAGACCCAGTACTTC	CAISSGEEETQYF	TRBV10-3	TRBJ2-5	NA	many
TGCAGTGCTGATAGCGGGAGGGCGGGATTTGGGCAGTACTTC	CSADSGRAGFGQYF	TRBV20-1	TRBJ2-7	TRBD2	many
TGTGCCAGCAGCTTGGAAGAGACCGGGGAGCTGTTTTTT	CASSLEETGELFF	TRBV5-4	TRBJ2-2	NA	many
TGTGCCAGCAAACCGGGACAGGCCACCTACGAGCAGTACTTC	CASKPGQATYEQYF	TRBV2	TRBJ2-7	TRBD1	many
TGTGCCAGCAGCCAACTCTTTAGCGGGATCCAGCCCCAGCATTTT	CASSQLFSGIQPQHF	TRBV16	TRBJ1-5	NA	few
TGTGCCAGCAGTGAACGGGATAGTCAGCCCCAGCATTTT	CASSERDSQPQHF	TRBV6-1	TRBJ1-5	NA	NA
TGCAGTGCTAGAGCCGACCGCGGAGGGGGACGTACTGAAGCTTTCTTT	CSARADRGGGRTEAFF	TRBV20-1	TRBJ1-1	NA	many
TGTGCCAGCAGTGGTGACAGGGCGGGCGGGGAGCTGTTTTTT	CASSGDRAGGELFF	TRBV2	TRBJ2-2	TRBD1	many
TGTGCCTGGAGTGTACCTATCGGGAGAGAGACCCAGTACTTC	CAWSVPIGRETQYF	TRBV30	TRBJ2-5	NA	NA
TGTGCCTGGAGTGTATCTAGCGGCTACGAGCAGTACTTC	CAWSVSSGYEQYF	TRBV30	TRBJ2-7	TRBD2	many